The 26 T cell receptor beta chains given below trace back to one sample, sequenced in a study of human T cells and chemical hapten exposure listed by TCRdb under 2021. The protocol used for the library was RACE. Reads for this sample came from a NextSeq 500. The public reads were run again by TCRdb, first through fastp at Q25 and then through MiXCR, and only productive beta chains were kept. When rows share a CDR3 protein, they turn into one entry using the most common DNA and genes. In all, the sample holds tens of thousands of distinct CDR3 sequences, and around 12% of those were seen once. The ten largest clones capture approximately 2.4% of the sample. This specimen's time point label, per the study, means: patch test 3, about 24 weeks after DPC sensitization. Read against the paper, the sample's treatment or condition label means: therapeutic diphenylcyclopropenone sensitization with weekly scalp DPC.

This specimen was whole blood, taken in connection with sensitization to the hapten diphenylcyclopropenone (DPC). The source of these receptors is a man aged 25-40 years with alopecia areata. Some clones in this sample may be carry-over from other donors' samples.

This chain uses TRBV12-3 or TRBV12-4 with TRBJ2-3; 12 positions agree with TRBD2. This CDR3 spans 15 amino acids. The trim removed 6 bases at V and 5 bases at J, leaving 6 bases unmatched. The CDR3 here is CASSRLAGVEDTQYF. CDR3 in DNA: TGTGCCAGCAGCCGACTAGCGGGGGTTGAAGATACGCAGTATTTT.

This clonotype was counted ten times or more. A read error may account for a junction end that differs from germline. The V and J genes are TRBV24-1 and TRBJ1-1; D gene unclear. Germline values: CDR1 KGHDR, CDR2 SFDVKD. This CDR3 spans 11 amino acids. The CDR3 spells CATSALGEAFF. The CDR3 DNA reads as TGTGCCACCAGTGCTTTGGGTGAAGCTTTCTTT.

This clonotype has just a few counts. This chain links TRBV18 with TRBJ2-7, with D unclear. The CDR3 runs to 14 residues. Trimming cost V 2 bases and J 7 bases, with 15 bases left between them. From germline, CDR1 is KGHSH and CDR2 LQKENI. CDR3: CASSPGDGPREQYF. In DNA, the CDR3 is TGTGCCAGCTCACCAGGGGATGGGCCGAGAGAGCAGTACTTC.

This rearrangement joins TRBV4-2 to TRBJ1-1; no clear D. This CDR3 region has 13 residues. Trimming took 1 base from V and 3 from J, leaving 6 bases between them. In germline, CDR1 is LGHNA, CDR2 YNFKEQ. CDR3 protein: CASSQVRDTEAFF. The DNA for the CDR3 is TGTGCCAGCAGCCAAGTTAGGGACACTGAAGCTTTCTTT.

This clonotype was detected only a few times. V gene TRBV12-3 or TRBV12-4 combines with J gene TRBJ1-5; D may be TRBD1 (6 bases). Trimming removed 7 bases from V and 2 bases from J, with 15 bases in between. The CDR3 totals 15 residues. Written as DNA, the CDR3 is TGTGCCAGCAAGATGGGGACATTGGGCAATCAGCCCCAGCATTTT. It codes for CASKMGTLGNQPQHF.

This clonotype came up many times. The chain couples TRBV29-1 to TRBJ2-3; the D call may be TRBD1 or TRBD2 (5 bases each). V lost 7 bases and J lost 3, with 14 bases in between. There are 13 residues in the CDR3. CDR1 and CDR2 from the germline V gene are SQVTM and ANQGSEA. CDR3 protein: CSAGALGTDTQYF. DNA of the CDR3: TGCAGCGCCGGGGCGCTTGGAACAGATACGCAGTATTTT.

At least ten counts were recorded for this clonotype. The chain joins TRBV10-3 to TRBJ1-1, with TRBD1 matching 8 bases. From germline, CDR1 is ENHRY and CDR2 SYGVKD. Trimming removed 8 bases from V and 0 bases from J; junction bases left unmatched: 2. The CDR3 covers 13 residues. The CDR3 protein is CAIADRVNTEAFF. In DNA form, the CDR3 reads TGTGCCATCGCGGACAGGGTGAACACTGAAGCTTTCTTT.

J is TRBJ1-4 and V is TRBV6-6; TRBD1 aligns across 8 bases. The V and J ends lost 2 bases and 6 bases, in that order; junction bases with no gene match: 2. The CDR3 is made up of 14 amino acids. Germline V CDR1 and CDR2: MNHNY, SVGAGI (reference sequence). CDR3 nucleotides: TGTGCCAGCAGTTACCAGGGGGCGGATGAAAAACTGTTTTTT. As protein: CASSYQGADEKLFF.

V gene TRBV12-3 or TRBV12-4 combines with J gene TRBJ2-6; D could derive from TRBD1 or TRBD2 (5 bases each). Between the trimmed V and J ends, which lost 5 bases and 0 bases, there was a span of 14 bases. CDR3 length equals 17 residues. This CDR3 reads CASSPGRYSSGANVLTF. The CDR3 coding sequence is TGTGCCAGCAGTCCGGGGCGTTATTCCTCTGGGGCCAACGTCCTGACTTTC.

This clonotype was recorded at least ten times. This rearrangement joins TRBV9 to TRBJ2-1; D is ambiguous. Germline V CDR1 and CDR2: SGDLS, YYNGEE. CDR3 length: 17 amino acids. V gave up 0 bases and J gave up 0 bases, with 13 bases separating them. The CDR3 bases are TGTGCCAGCAGCGTAGGTAGTTTGCGAAGCTCCTACAATGAGCAGTTCTTC. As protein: CASSVGSLRSSYNEQFF. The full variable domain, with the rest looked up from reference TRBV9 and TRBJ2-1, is DSGVTQTPKHLITATGQRVTLRCSPRSGDLSVYWYQQSLDQGLQFLIQYYNGEERAKGNILERFSAQQFPDLHSELNLSSLELGDSALYFCASSVGSLRSSYNEQFFGPGTRLTVL.

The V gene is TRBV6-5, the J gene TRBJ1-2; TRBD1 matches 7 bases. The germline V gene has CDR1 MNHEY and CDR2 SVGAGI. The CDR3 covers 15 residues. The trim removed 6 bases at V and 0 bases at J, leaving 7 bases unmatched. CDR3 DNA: TGTGCCAGCAGCCGTGGACAGGAAGCTAACTATGGCTACACCTTC. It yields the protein CASSRGQEANYGYTF.

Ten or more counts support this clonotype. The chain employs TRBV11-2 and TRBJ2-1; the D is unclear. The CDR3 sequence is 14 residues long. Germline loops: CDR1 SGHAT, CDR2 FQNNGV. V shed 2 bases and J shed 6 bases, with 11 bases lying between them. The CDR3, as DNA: TGTGCCAGCAGCTTATTCCTCCCCCCCAATGAGCAGTTCTTC. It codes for CASSLFLPPNEQFF.

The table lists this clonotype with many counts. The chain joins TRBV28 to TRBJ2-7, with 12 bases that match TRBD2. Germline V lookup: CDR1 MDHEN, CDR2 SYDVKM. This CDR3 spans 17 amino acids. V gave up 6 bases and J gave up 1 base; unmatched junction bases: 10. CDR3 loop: CASRGSSGGVFSYEQYF. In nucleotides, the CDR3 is TGTGCCAGCAGAGGCTCTAGCGGGGGGGTTTTTTCCTACGAGCAGTACTTC.

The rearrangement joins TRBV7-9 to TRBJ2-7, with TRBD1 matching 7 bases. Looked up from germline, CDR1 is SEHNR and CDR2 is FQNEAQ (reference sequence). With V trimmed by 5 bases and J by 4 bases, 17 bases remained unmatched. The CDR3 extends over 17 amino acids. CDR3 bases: TGTGCCAGCAGCCCACGACAGGGAACGGCGGCTGGATACGAGCAGTACTTC. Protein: CASSPRQGTAAGYEQYF.

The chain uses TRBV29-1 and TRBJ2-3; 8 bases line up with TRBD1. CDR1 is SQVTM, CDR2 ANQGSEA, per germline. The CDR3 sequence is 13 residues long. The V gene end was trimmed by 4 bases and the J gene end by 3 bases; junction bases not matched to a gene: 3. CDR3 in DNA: TGCAGCGTTGGGACAGGGAGAACAGATACGCAGTATTTT. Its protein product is CSVGTGRTDTQYF.

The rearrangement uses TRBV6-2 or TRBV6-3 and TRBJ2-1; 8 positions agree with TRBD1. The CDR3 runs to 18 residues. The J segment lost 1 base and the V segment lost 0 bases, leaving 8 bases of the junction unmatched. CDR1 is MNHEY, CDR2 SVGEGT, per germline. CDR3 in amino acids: CASSYSEFNRGSYNEQFF. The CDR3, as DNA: TGTGCCAGCAGTTACTCAGAATTTAACAGGGGGTCCTACAATGAGCAGTTCTTC.

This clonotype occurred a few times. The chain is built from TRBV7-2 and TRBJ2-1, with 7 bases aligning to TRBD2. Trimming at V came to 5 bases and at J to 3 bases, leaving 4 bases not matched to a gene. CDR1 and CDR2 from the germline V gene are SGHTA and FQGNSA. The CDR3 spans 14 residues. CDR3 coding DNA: TGTGCCAGCAGCATGCGGGACTACTACAATGAGCAGTTCTTC. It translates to CASSMRDYYNEQFF.

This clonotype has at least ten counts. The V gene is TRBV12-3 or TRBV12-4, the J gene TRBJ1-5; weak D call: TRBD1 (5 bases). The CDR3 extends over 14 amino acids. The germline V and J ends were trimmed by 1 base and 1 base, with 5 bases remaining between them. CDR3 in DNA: TGTGCCAGCAGTTTAGACAGGAGCAATCAGCCCCAGCATTTT. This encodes CASSLDRSNQPQHF.

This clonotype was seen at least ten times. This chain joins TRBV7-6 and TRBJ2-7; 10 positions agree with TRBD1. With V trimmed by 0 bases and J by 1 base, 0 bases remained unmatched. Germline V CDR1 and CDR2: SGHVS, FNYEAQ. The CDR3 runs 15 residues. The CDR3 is CASSLAGQGSYEQYF. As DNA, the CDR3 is TGTGCCAGCAGCTTAGCGGGACAGGGGTCCTACGAGCAGTACTTC.

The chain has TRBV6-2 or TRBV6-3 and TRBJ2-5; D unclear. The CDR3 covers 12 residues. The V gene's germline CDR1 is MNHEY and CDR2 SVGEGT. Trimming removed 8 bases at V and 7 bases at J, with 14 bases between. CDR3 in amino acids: CASRNPAWTQYF. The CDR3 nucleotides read TGTGCCAGCCGAAACCCCGCGTGGACCCAGTACTTC.

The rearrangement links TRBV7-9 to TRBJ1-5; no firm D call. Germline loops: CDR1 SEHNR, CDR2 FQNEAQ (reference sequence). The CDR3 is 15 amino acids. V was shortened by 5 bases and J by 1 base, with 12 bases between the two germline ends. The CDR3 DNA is TGTGCCAGCAGCCCTTCTAGGGCGAGCAATCAGCCCCAGCATTTT. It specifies CASSPSRASNQPQHF.

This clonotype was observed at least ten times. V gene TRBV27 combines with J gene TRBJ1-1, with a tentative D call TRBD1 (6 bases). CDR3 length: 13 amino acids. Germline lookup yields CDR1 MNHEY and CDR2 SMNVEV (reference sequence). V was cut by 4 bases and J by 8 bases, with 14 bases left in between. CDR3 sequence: CASSWAGGPEAFF. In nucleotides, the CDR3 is TGTGCCAGCAGTTGGGCGGGGGGCCCCGAAGCTTTCTTT.

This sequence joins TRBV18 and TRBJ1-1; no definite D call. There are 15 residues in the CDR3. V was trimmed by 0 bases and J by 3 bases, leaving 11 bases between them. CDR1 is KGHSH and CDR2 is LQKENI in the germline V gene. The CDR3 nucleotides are TGTGCCAGCTCACCACCGAACGGCAGAGACACTGAAGCTTTCTTT. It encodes CASSPPNGRDTEAFF.

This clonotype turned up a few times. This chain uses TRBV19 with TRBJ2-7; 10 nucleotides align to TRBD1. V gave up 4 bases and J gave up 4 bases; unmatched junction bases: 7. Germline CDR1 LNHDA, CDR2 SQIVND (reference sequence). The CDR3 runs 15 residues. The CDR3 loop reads CASSTGQGVIYEQYF. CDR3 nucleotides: TGTGCCAGTAGTACAGGACAGGGGGTTATATACGAGCAGTACTTC.

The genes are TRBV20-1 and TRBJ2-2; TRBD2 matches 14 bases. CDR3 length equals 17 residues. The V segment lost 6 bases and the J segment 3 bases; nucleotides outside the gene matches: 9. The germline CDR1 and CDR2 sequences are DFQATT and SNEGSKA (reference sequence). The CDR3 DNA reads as TGCAGTGCCCCGGGACTAGCGGGGGCAAGCCACACCGGGGAGCTGTTTTTT. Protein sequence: CSAPGLAGASHTGELFF.

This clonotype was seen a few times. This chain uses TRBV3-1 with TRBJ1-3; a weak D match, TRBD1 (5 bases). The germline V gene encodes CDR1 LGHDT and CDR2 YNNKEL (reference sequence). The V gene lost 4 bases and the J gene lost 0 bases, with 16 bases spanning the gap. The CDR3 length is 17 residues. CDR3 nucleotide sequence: TGTGCCAGCAGCCCCCCGAGACAGCCGACCTCTGGAAACACCATATATTTT. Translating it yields CASSPPRQPTSGNTIYF. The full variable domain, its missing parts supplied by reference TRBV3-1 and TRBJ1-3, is DTAVSQTPKYLVTQMGNDKSIKCEQNLGHDTMYWYKQDSKKFLKIMFSYNNKELIINETVPNRFSPKSPDKAHLNLHINSLELGDSAVYFCASSPPRQPTSGNTIYFGEGSWLTVV.